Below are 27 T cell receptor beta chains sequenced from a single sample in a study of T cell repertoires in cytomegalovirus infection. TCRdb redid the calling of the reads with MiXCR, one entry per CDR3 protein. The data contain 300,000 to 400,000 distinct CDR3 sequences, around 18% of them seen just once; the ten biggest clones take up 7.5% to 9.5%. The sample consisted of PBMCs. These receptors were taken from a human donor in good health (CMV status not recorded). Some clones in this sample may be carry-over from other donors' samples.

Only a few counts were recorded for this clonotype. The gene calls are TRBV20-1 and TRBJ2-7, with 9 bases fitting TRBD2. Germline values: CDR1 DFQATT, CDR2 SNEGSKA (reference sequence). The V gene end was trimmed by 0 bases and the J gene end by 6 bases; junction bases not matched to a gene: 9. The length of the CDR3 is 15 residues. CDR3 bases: TGCAGTGCTAGAGATTCCCAGACTAGCGGTACCGAGCAGTACTTC. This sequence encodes CSARDSQTSGTEQYF.

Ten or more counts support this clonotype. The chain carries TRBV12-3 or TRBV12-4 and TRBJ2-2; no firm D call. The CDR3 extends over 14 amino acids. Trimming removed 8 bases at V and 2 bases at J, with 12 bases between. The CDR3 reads CASGTSPNTGELFF. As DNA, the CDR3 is TGTGCCAGCGGCACGAGTCCTAACACCGGGGAGCTGTTTTTT.

The CDR3 spells CASSFMSGSTDTQYF. The CDR3 DNA sequence: TGTGCCAGCAGCTTTATGTCAGGCTCCACAGATACGCAGTATTTT. The chain is built from TRBV7-2 and TRBJ2-3; D ambiguous. Germline V gene lookup returns CDR1 SGHTA and CDR2 FQGNSA. This CDR3 is 15 amino acids long. Trimming pared 3 bases from V and 2 bases from J, leaving 12 bases between.

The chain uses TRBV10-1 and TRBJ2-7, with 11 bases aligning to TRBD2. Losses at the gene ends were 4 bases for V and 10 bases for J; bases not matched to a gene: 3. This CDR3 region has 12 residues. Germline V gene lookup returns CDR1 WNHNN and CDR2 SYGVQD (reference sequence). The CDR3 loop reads CASSATSGVQYF. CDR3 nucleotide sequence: TGCGCCAGCAGTGCGACTAGCGGGGTCCAGTACTTC.

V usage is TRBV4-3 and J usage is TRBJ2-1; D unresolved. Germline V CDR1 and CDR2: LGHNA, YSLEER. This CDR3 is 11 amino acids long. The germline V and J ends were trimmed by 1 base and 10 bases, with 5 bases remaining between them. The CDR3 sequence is CASSQGGEQFF. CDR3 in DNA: TGCGCCAGCAGCCAAGGAGGAGAGCAGTTCTTC.

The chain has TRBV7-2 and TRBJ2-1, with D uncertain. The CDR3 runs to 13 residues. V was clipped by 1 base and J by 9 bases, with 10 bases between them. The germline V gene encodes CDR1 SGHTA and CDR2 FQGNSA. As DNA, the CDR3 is TGTGCCAGCAGCTTAGGGGCCCAAGGTGAGCAGTTCTTC. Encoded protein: CASSLGAQGEQFF.

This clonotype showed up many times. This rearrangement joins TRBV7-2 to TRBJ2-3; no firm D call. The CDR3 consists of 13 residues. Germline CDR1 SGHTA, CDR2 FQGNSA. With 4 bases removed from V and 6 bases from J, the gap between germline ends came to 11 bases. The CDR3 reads CASSSIVADTQYF. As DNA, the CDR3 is TGTGCCAGCAGCTCCATTGTCGCGGATACGCAGTATTTT.

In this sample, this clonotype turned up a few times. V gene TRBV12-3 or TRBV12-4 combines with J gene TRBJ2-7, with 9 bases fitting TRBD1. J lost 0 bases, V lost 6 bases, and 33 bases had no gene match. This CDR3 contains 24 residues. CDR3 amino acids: CASSFETPGQGVSRDLSGSYEQYF. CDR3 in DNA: TGTGCCAGCAGCTTTGAAACCCCGGGACAGGGTGTATCTCGGGACCTCAGCGGCTCCTACGAGCAGTACTTC.

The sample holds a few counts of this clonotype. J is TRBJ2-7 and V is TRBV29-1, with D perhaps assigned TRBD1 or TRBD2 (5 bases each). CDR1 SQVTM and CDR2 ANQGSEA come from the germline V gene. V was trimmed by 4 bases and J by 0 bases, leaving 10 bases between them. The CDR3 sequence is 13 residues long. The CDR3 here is CSVGDHLSYEQYF. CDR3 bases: TGCAGCGTTGGGGACCACCTCTCCTACGAGCAGTACTTC.

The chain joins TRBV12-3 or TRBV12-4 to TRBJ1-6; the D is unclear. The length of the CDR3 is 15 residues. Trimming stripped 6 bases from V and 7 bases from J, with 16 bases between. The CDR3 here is CASSQDRGANSPLHF. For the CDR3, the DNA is TGTGCCAGCAGCCAAGACCGAGGTGCAAATTCACCCCTCCACTTT.

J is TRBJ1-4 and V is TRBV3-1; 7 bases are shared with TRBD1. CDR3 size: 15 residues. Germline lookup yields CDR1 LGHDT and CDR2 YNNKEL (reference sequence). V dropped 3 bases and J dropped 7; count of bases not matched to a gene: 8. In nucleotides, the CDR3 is TGTGCCAGCAGCCACCTCGACAGGGATGGTGAAAAACTGTTTTTT. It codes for CASSHLDRDGEKLFF.

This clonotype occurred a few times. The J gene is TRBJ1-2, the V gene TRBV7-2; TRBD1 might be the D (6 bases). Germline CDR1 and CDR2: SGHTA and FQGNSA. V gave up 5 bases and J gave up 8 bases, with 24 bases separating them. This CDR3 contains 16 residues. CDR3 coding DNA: TGTGCCAGCAGCCCTTTAGGCGGCAAGGGGGATGGAGGCTACACCTTC. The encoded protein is CASSPLGGKGDGGYTF. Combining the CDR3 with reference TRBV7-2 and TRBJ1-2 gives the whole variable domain GAGVSQSPSNKVTEKGKDVELRCDPISGHTALYWYRQSLGQGLEFLIYFQGNSAPDKSGLPSDRFSAERTGGSVSTLTIQRTQQEDSAVYLCASSPLGGKGDGGYTFGSGTRLTVV.

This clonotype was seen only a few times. DNA of the CDR3: TGTGCCAGCAGGAAACTAGGGGATACGCAGTATTTT. It translates to CASRKLGDTQYF. This chain connects TRBV2 to TRBJ2-3, with a weak D call TRBD2 (5 bases). Per germline, CDR1 SNHLY and CDR2 FYNNEI. Deletions cut 6 bases from V and 6 bases from J, with 10 bases between. This CDR3 comprises 12 residues.

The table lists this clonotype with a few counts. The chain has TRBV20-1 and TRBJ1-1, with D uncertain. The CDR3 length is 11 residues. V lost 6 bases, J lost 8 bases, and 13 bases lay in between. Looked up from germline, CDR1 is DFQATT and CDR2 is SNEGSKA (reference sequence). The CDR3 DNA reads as TGCAGTGCCACCCGAAATGTGGAAGCTTTCTTT. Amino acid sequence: CSATRNVEAFF.

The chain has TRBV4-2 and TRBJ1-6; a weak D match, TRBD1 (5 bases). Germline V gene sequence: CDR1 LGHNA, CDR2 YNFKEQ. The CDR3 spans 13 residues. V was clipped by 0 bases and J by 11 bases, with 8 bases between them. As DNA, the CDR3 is TGTGCCAGCAGCCAAGAGATAGGGGCACCCCTCCACTTT. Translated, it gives CASSQEIGAPLHF.

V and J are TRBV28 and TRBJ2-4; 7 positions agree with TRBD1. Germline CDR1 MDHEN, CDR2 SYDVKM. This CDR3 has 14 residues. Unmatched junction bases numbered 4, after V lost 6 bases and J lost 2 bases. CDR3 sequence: CASSPTGPKNIQYF. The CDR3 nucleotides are TGTGCCAGCAGCCCGACAGGGCCCAAAAACATTCAGTACTTC.

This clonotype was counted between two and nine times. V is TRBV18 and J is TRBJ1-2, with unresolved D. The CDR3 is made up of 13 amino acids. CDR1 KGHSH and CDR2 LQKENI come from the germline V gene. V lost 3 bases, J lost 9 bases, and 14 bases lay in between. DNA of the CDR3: TGTGCCAGCTCACCCTCTGACCGTTCGAGCTACACCTTC. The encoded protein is CASSPSDRSSYTF.

CDR3 sequence reads: CASSHGTSSSYEQYF. In nucleotides, the CDR3 is TGCGCCAGCAGCCACGGGACTTCAAGCTCCTACGAGCAGTACTTC. The chain has TRBV5-1 and TRBJ2-7; tentatively, D is TRBD2 (6 bases). The length of the CDR3 is 15 residues. Germline V CDR1 and CDR2: SGHRS, YFSETQ. V dropped 4 bases and J dropped 0 bases, with 14 bases sitting between them.

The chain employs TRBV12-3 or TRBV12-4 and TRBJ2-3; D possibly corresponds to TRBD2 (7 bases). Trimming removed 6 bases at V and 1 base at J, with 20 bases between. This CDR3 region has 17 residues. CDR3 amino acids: CASSGNRRGAGTDTQYF. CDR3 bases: TGTGCCAGCAGCGGAAATCGCCGGGGGGCGGGCACAGATACGCAGTATTTT.

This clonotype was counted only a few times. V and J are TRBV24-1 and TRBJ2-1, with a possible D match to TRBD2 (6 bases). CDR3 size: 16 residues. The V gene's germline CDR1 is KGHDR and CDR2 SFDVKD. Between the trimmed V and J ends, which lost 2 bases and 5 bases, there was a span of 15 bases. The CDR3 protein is CATSDYSGTGNNEQFF. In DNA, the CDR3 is TGTGCCACCAGTGATTACTCCGGGACTGGAAACAATGAGCAGTTCTTC.

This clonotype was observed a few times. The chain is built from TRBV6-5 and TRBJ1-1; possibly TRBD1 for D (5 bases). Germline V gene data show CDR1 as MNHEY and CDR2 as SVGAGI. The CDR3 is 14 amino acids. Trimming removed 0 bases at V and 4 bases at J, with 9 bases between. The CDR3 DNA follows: TGTGCCAGCAGTTACTCGGGGGGAGGCACTGAAGCTTTCTTT. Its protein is CASSYSGGGTEAFF.

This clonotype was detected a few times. The CDR3 here is CATSDFGSPLHF. The CDR3, as DNA: TGTGCCACCAGTGATTTCGGGTCACCCCTCCACTTT. The chain uses TRBV24-1 and TRBJ1-6; D call uncertain. The germline gives CDR1 KGHDR, CDR2 SFDVKD. The CDR3 has 12 amino acids. V was trimmed by 1 base and J by 10 bases, leaving 4 bases between them.

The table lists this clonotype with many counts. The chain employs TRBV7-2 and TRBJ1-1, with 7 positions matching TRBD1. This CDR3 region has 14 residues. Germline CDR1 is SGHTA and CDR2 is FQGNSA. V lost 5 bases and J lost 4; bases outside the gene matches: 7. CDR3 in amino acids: CASSLRQGFTEAFF. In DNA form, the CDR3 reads TGTGCCAGCAGCCTACGACAGGGCTTCACTGAAGCTTTCTTT.

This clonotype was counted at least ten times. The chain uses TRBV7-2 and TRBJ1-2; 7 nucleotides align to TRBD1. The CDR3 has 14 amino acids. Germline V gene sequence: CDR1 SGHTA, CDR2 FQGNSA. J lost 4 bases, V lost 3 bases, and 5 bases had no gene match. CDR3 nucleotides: TGTGCCAGCAGCTTTCAACAGGGGCCCTATGGCTACACCTTC. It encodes CASSFQQGPYGYTF.

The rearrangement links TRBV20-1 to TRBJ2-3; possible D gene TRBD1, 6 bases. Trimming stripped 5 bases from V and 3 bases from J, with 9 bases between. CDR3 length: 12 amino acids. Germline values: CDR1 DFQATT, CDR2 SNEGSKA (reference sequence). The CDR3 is CSAETGTDTQYF. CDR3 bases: TGCAGTGCTGAAACAGGGACAGATACGCAGTATTTT.

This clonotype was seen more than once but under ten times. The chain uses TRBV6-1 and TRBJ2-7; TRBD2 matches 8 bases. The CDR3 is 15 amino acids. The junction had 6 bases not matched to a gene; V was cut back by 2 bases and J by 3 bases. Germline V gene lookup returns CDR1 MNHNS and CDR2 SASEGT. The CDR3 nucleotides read TGTGCCAGCAGTGAATTTGCGGGAGGCATCTACGAGCAGTACTTC. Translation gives CASSEFAGGIYEQYF.

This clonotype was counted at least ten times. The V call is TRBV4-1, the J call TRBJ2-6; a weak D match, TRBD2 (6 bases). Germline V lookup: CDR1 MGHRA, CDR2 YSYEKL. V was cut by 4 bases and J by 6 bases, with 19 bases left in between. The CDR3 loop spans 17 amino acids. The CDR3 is CASSRRTGDGVANVLTF. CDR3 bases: TGCGCCAGCAGCCGGCGGACGGGGGACGGGGTGGCCAACGTCCTGACTTTC.